The present entry profiles one TCR beta chain with its context. As yet, its antigen is unknown. Repertoires were generated with immunoSEQ multiplex PCR, while TCRdb's copy carries only in-frame clones and drops some. The data contain 130,000 or so clones, around 93% of them singletons. The sample belongs to a study of T cell responses to AZD1222 COVID-19 vaccine. The germline V gene has CDR1 SGHTA and CDR2 FQGTGA. The CDR3 is 14 residues long. The V gene lost 5 bases and the J gene lost 8 bases, with 18 bases spanning the gap. Findings and caveats of the study: The sample set comprised mostly white British donors with more females, and clonal diversity was possibly underestimated. Nearly half of the spike-specific TCRs reportedly recognize variant regions that carry no mutations.

Material: peripheral blood, obtained on day 0 of AZD1222 vaccination. The chain couples TRBV7-3 to TRBJ1-1; the D gene is possibly TRBD1 (5 bases). The source of this sequence is an adult in good health. CDR3 sequence reads: CASSERDGSMEAFF. CDR3 DNA: TGTGCCAGCAGCGAGCGGGACGGATCGATGGAAGCTTTCTTT.